Below are 31 T cell receptor beta chains sequenced from a single sample in a study of CD8 T cells in Susac syndrome. Reverse transcription used about 0.5 to 1 ug RNA and random hexamers. TCRdb itself ran the immunoSEQ multiplex PCR reads through MiXCR, one entry per CDR3 protein. Among about 200,000 distinct CDR3 sequences listed, roughly 94% were seen once. Material: CD4+ T cells from PBMCs. All receptors come from a human donor in good health.

The chain joins TRBV27 to TRBJ1-1; D unresolved. V was pared by 4 bases and J by 10 bases, with 16 bases between. There are 13 residues in the CDR3. Looked up from germline, CDR1 is MNHEY and CDR2 is SMNVEV (reference sequence). Here the CDR3 DNA reads TGTGCCAGCAGTTCAATGACCTCCGGCGGAGCTTTCTTT. This sequence encodes CASSSMTSGGAFF.

The chain has TRBV20-1 and TRBJ1-2, with TRBD1 as a possible D gene (6 bases). V was pared by 0 bases and J by 7 bases, with 15 bases between. The CDR3 covers 14 residues. The germline CDR1 and CDR2 sequences are DFQATT and SNEGSKA (reference sequence). The CDR3 here is CSARDHTGIGGYTF. The CDR3, as DNA: TGCAGTGCTAGAGATCATACAGGGATCGGTGGCTACACCTTC.

The chain couples TRBV5-6 to TRBJ1-1; weak D call: TRBD1 (5 bases). Germline V gives CDR1 SGHDT, CDR2 YYEEEE. The CDR3 is made up of 14 amino acids. V lost 7 bases and J lost 0, with 13 bases in between. The DNA for the CDR3 is TGTGCCAGCGCCAAGGGGTTTGTGAACACTGAAGCTTTCTTT. It specifies CASAKGFVNTEAFF.

V gene TRBV11-2 combines with J gene TRBJ1-5, with TRBD1 matching over 7 bases. Losses at the gene ends were 5 bases for V and 6 bases for J; bases not matched to a gene: 7. From germline, CDR1 is SGHAT and CDR2 FQNNGV. This CDR3 has 14 amino acids. CDR3 in amino acids: CASSQRGRGQPQHF. Written as DNA, the CDR3 is TGTGCCAGCAGCCAGAGGGGGCGAGGTCAGCCCCAGCATTTT.

The rearrangement uses TRBV5-6 and TRBJ2-1, with D tentatively TRBD1 (5 bases). CDR3 length: 13 amino acids. In germline, CDR1 is SGHDT, CDR2 YYEEEE. The V end was cut by 0 bases, the J end by 12 bases, with 13 bases between. DNA of the CDR3: TGTGCCAGCAGCTTGGACGACGTCCAGGGGCAGTTCTTC. This codes for CASSLDDVQGQFF.

This rearrangement joins TRBV27 to TRBJ2-5, with a tentative D call TRBD1 (6 bases). The CDR3 consists of 14 residues. Germline V gene sequence: CDR1 MNHEY, CDR2 SMNVEV (reference sequence). The V end was cut by 6 bases, the J end by 4 bases, with 15 bases between. CDR3 loop: CASRIGQRVETQYF. The CDR3 DNA sequence: TGTGCCAGCAGGATAGGACAGAGGGTAGAGACCCAGTACTTC.

The genes are TRBV2 and TRBJ2-3; 7 positions match TRBD2. Germline lookup yields CDR1 SNHLY and CDR2 FYNNEI. The J segment lost 4 bases and the V segment lost 5 bases, leaving 6 bases of the junction unmatched. The CDR3 extends over 14 amino acids. The CDR3 is CASSRLAGADTQYF. CDR3 in DNA: TGTGCCAGCAGTCGACTAGCCGGCGCAGATACGCAGTATTTT.

The chain couples TRBV11-2 to TRBJ2-5; no reliable D call. Per the germline V gene, CDR1 is SGHAT and CDR2 is FQNNGV. The CDR3 runs to 15 residues. V shed 3 bases and J shed 1 base, with 12 bases lying between them. CDR3 sequence: CASSFATVGQETQYF. In DNA, the CDR3 is TGTGCCAGCAGCTTCGCTACGGTAGGCCAAGAGACCCAGTACTTC.

V and J are TRBV5-1 and TRBJ2-2; the match to TRBD2 covers 8 bases. The CDR3 runs to 19 residues. V lost 0 bases and J lost 0; bases outside the gene matches: 10. Germline loops: CDR1 SGHRS, CDR2 YFSETQ. The CDR3 is CASSLALSRGVTNTGELFF. CDR3 DNA sequence: TGCGCCAGCAGCTTGGCCCTTTCGCGGGGGGTCACGAACACCGGGGAGCTGTTTTTT. Full variable domain (rest looked up from reference TRBV5-1 and TRBJ2-2): KAGVTQTPRYLIKTRGQQVTLSCSPISGHRSVSWYQQTPGQGLQFLFEYFSETQRNKGNFPGRFSGRQFSNSRSEMNVSTLELGDSALYLCASSLALSRGVTNTGELFFGEGSRLTVL.

The chain is built from TRBV27 and TRBJ2-3; 10 positions match TRBD2. In germline, CDR1 is MNHEY, CDR2 SMNVEV (reference sequence). The CDR3 loop spans 15 amino acids. With 4 bases clipped from V and 6 bases from J, the junction kept 7 bases outside the gene matches. CDR3 bases: TGTGCCAGCAGTTCCACTAGCGGGAATTGGGATACGCAGTATTTT. Its protein product is CASSSTSGNWDTQYF.

V and J are TRBV7-2 and TRBJ2-3; 13 nucleotides match TRBD2. CDR1 is SGHTA, CDR2 FQGNSA, per germline. This CDR3 contains 17 residues. The V segment lost 6 bases and the J segment 2 bases; nucleotides outside the gene matches: 8. The CDR3 region has the DNA TGTGCCAGCAGTCCCCAGACTAGCGGGAGGTTCACAGATACGCAGTATTTT. Translation gives CASSPQTSGRFTDTQYF.

The chain recombines TRBV10-3 with TRBJ1-6; D perhaps matches TRBD1 (5 bases). There are 15 residues in the CDR3. Germline V gene sequence: CDR1 ENHRY, CDR2 SYGVKD. Trimming shortened V by 6 bases and J by 7 bases, and 16 bases separated the two germline ends. The CDR3 DNA reads as TGTGCCATCAGCGAAGTGTCTCGGGGGAATTCACCCCTCCACTTT. This sequence encodes CAISEVSRGNSPLHF.

The rearrangement links TRBV4-1 to TRBJ1-2, with D tentatively TRBD1 (6 bases). The length of the CDR3 is 15 residues. Trimming cost V 1 base and J 4 bases, with 13 bases left between them. Germline CDR1 MGHRA, CDR2 YSYEKL. The CDR3 protein is CASSQGRGRGYGYTF. The CDR3 nucleotides are TGCGCCAGCAGCCAAGGTCGGGGCAGGGGCTATGGCTACACCTTC.

The chain uses TRBV6-2 or TRBV6-3 and TRBJ2-6, with D perhaps TRBD2 (5 bases). V was clipped by 7 bases and J by 0 bases, with 10 bases between them. Germline loops: CDR1 MNHEY, CDR2 SVGEGT. The CDR3 length is 15 residues. Here the CDR3 reads CASIREGSGANVLTF. In nucleotides, the CDR3 is TGTGCCAGCATTCGAGAGGGCTCTGGGGCCAACGTCCTGACTTTC.

J is TRBJ1-5 and V is TRBV7-2; 7 bases are a match to TRBD1. The germline V gene has CDR1 SGHTA and CDR2 FQGNSA. Trimming took 1 base from V and 3 from J; bases not matched to a gene: 6. CDR3 length: 16 amino acids. CDR3 region: CASSLVTDRDNQPQHF. In nucleotides, the CDR3 is TGTGCCAGCAGCTTAGTGACAGACAGGGACAATCAGCCCCAGCATTTT.

J is TRBJ2-3 and V is TRBV28; D gene uncertain. CDR1 is MDHEN, CDR2 SYDVKM, per germline. Trimming left V 3 bases short and J 10 bases short, with 14 bases between. CDR3 length: 13 residues. In nucleotides, the CDR3 is TGTGCCAGCAGTTTGAACCCTTCCCCATCGCAGTATTTT. Its translation: CASSLNPSPSQYF.

The table lists this clonotype with a few counts. The rearrangement uses TRBV29-1 and TRBJ1-2; TRBD1 agrees at 7 bases. The CDR3 is 12 residues long. Losses at the gene ends were 4 bases for V and 5 bases for J; bases not matched to a gene: 4. Germline V gives CDR1 SQVTM, CDR2 ANQGSEA. In DNA, the CDR3 is TGCAGCGTTGGGCAGGGGGATTATGGCTACACCTTC. Translated, it gives CSVGQGDYGYTF.

V is TRBV6-6 and J is TRBJ1-4, with a weak D call TRBD1 (5 bases). CDR3 length: 16 residues. Trimming left V 5 bases short and J 3 bases short, with 16 bases between. The V gene's germline CDR1 is MNHNY and CDR2 SVGAGI (reference sequence). CDR3 region: CASSTSYRQSNEKLFF. CDR3 coding DNA: TGTGCCAGCAGTACAAGTTACAGACAGTCTAATGAAAAACTGTTTTTT.

The rearrangement joins TRBV29-1 to TRBJ2-3, with 10 bases aligning to TRBD2. This CDR3 comprises 15 residues. V lost 3 bases to trimming and J lost 0 bases; unmatched junction nucleotides: 3. In germline, CDR1 is SQVTM, CDR2 ANQGSEA. CDR3: CSVDTSGVSTDTQYF. CDR3 DNA: TGCAGCGTTGATACTAGCGGGGTTAGCACAGATACGCAGTATTTT.

V is TRBV24-1 and J is TRBJ2-3; 8 bases match TRBD1. V shed 5 bases and J 3 bases; nucleotides not matched to a gene: 6. CDR1 is KGHDR and CDR2 is SFDVKD in the germline V gene. The CDR3 loop spans 15 amino acids. CDR3 in amino acids: CATSVGTGGTDTQYF. Written as DNA, the CDR3 is TGTGCCACCAGTGTCGGGACAGGAGGGACAGATACGCAGTATTTT.

V and J are TRBV20-1 and TRBJ2-1; 7 bases are a match to TRBD2. Per the germline V gene, CDR1 is DFQATT and CDR2 is SNEGSKA (reference sequence). V lost 3 bases to trimming and J lost 4 bases; unmatched junction nucleotides: 6. The CDR3 has 14 residues. The CDR3 reads CSASREVYYNEQFF. The CDR3, as DNA: TGCAGTGCTAGCCGGGAGGTCTATTACAATGAGCAGTTCTTC.

The rearrangement uses TRBV29-1 and TRBJ1-5; 7 bases align to TRBD1. With V trimmed by 5 bases and J by 5 bases, 3 bases remained unmatched. This CDR3 has 12 residues. The germline gives CDR1 SQVTM, CDR2 ANQGSEA. CDR3 residues: CSVRQGDQPQHF. The CDR3 nucleotides are TGCAGCGTTCGACAGGGAGATCAGCCCCAGCATTTT.

The chain joins TRBV7-9 to TRBJ1-1; 8 bases line up with TRBD1. Germline CDR1 reads SEHNR; CDR2 reads FQNEAQ (reference sequence). V shed 8 bases and J 1 base; nucleotides not matched to a gene: 9. CDR3 length equals 15 residues. The DNA of the CDR3 is TGTGCCAGCCGAGACCGGACAGGGCGGAACACTGAAGCTTTCTTT. Its protein product is CASRDRTGRNTEAFF.

This clonotype was counted a single time. The V call is TRBV1, the J call TRBJ2-7; TRBD2, the D gene given by the table, was not confirmed from the DNA. TRBV1 is recorded as a pseudogene. CDR3 length: 15 residues. CDR3 nucleotide sequence: TGCACCAGCAGCCTAGTCCCGGGACTCCAATACGAGCAGTACGTC. Amino acid sequence: CTSSLVPGLQYEQYV.

The V call is TRBV27, the J call TRBJ2-4; no clear D gene. Germline CDR1 and CDR2: MNHEY and SMNVEV (reference sequence). This CDR3 region has 14 residues. Deletions cut 4 bases from V and 0 bases from J, with 7 bases between. The CDR3 reads CASSSVLAKNIQYF. The DNA of the CDR3 is TGTGCCAGCAGTTCAGTATTAGCCAAAAACATTCAGTACTTC.

The chain is built from TRBV20-1 and TRBJ1-2; TRBD1 might be the D (5 bases). Germline values: CDR1 DFQATT, CDR2 SNEGSKA (reference sequence). The CDR3 has 16 residues. V lost 3 bases and J 1 base, leaving 18 bases between the germline ends. CDR3 region: CSASSSDTQINYGYTF. Here the CDR3 DNA reads TGCAGTGCTAGCAGTTCGGACACCCAAATTAACTATGGCTACACCTTC.

The chain combines TRBV4-3 with TRBJ1-2; weak D call: TRBD1 (5 bases). V lost 4 bases, J lost 8 bases, and 20 bases lay in between. Per germline, CDR1 LGHNA and CDR2 YSLEER. This CDR3 is built from 15 residues. The CDR3, as DNA: TGCGCCAGCAGCCCGGAGGGGCGACACCTCGAAGGCTACACCTTC. Translated: CASSPEGRHLEGYTF.

The chain's CDR3 is CASSAALGPEETQYF. DNA of the CDR3: TGTGCCAGCAGCGCAGCCCTAGGACCTGAAGAGACCCAGTACTTC. The chain recombines TRBV5-4 with TRBJ2-5; no clear D. Germline CDR1 is SGHNT and CDR2 is YYREEE (reference sequence). This CDR3 spans 15 amino acids. V lost 4 bases and J 3 bases, leaving 16 bases between the germline ends. Filled out from reference TRBV5-4 and TRBJ2-5, the complete variable domain reads ETGVTQSPTHLIKTRGQQVTLRCSSQSGHNTVSWYQQALGQGPQFIFQYYREEENGRGNFPPRFSGLQFPNYSSELNVNALELDDSALYLCASSAALGPEETQYFGPGTRLLVL.

The rearrangement uses TRBV5-6 and TRBJ1-3; D not certain. Germline lookup yields CDR1 SGHDT and CDR2 YYEEEE. The CDR3 spans 14 residues. Trimming took off 3 bases at V and 0 bases at J, with 7 bases between the two ends. The CDR3 nucleotides read TGTGCCAGCAGCTCAAGTTACTCTGGAAACACCATATATTTT. It translates to CASSSSYSGNTIYF.

The chain has TRBV15 and TRBJ1-1; D not certain. In germline, CDR1 is LNHNV, CDR2 YYDKDF (reference sequence). The CDR3 sequence is 11 residues long. Trimming removed 3 bases from V and 5 bases from J, with 4 bases in between. The CDR3, as DNA: TGTGCCACCAGCAGGGATACTGAAGCTTTCTTT. It codes for CATSRDTEAFF.

This clonotype was picked up one time. The chain uses TRBV6-1 and TRBJ2-7; D is unresolved. The V end lost 4 bases, the J end lost 4 bases, and 14 bases lay between the germline ends. The CDR3 length is 14 residues. CDR1 and CDR2 from the germline V gene are MNHNS and SASEGT. The CDR3 nucleotides read TGTGCCAGCAGTGTTCTGGGGATTGGGTACGAGCAGTACTTC. Its translation: CASSVLGIGYEQYF.